Listed below are T cell receptor beta chains from one sample, sequenced in a study of blood T cell repertoires in COVID-19. Libraries were prepared by immunoSEQ multiplex PCR; TCRdb keeps only in-frame clonotypes and omits some of them. This table holds 65,000 to 90,000 clones, around 90% found once. What was sequenced was peripheral blood. The receptors originated from a human donor in a cohort sampled during active COVID-19. Each CDR3 is given with its conserved first and last residue. The order of the fields is clone size, V gene, D gene, J gene, CDR3 DNA, CDR3 protein. D genes are given only for firm matches. Clone size is given for some rows only: seen once, a few or many times, or a class if the clone is expanded.

>.|TRBV3-1/TRBV3-2|TRBD2|TRBJ2-2
TGTGCCAGCAGCAAATGGACTAGCGGGGGCCGGTGGACCGGGGAGCTGTTTTTT
CASSKWTSGGRWTGELFF
>.|TRBV13|TRBD2|TRBJ2-3
TGTGCCAGCACCGGGGGGGGGCTAGAGGTCCCGCAGTATTTT
CASTGGGLEVPQYF
>.|TRBV11-2|.|TRBJ2-3
TGTGCCAGCAGCTTAGGAGGCCGCACAGATACGCAGTATTTT
CASSLGGRTDTQYF
>.|TRBV14|.|TRBJ1-4
TGTGCCAGCAGCCAAAATACAGGGATTCGGGAAAAACTGTTTTTT
CASSQNTGIREKLFF
>.|TRBV2|TRBD1|TRBJ2-3
TGTGCCAGCAGTCGAATGGGGACAGGGACAGATACGCAGTATTTT
CASSRMGTGTDTQYF
>.|TRBV6-1|.|TRBJ2-7
TGTGCCAGCAGTGAAGCGGGGGGTTCCTACGAGCAGTACTTC
CASSEAGGSYEQYF
>.|TRBV12-3/TRBV12-4|.|TRBJ1-4
TGTGCCAGCAGCGGACAGTCTGGTGAAAAACTGTTTTTT
CASSGQSGEKLFF
>.|TRBV6-5|.|TRBJ1-1
TGTGCCAGCAGCCCCACGGGGACAATGAACACTGAAGCTTTCTTT
CASSPTGTMNTEAFF
>.|TRBV7-9|.|TRBJ2-7
TGTGCCAGCAGCTATGTAGGACAGACCTACGAGCAGTACTTC
CASSYVGQTYEQYF
>.|TRBV6-1|.|TRBJ2-6
TGTGCCAGCAGTGACGGTGGAGGGGGGGCCAACGTCCTGACTTTC
CASSDGGGGANVLTF
>.|TRBV21-1|.|TRBJ2-3
TGTGCCAGCAGCAAAGTCTGGGCGGGGGCCTCCCCAGATACGCAGTATTTT
CASSKVWAGASPDTQYF
>.|TRBV18|.|TRBJ1-5
TGTGCCAGCTCACCGTCGGTGCCCGCCGAGAATCAGCCCCAGCATTTT
CASSPSVPAENQPQHF
>.|TRBV11-1|.|TRBJ1-1
TGTGCCAGCAGCTTCACGGGACAAACCTACACTGAAGCTTTCTTT
CASSFTGQTYTEAFF
>.|TRBV6-2/TRBV6-3|.|TRBJ2-3
TGTGCCAGCAGTCCCGACCACAGGGCCTGGAGCACAGATACGCAGTATTTT
CASSPDHRAWSTDTQYF
>.|TRBV15|.|TRBJ2-1
TGTGCCACCAGCAGAGATCGGGCTAGCGTTTTATACAATGAGCAGTTCTTC
CATSRDRASVLYNEQFF
>once|TRBV7-2|TRBD2|TRBJ2-1
TGTGCCAGCAGCCAAGCGGGAGGCAGGGTCCATGAGCAGTTCTTC
CASSQAGGRVHEQFF
>.|TRBV29-1|.|TRBJ1-2
TGCAGCGTTGAACATGGGAGGGGTACGTTCTGGGGCTACACCTTC
CSVEHGRGTFWGYTF
>few|TRBV5-8|.|TRBJ1-6
TGTGCCAGCAGCTTTCTCCGGAGCTCCTATAATTCACCCCTCCACTTT
CASSFLRSSYNSPLHF
>.|TRBV6-2/TRBV6-3|.|TRBJ1-2
TGTGCCAGCAGTTCCTTCAGGGGCTCAGGAGGCTACACCTTC
CASSSFRGSGGYTF
>.|TRBV7-6|TRBD2|TRBJ2-1
TGTGCCAGCAGCTTAGGGCCCCTAGCGGGGGTCCACAATGAGCAGTTCTTC
CASSLGPLAGVHNEQFF
>.|TRBV27|.|TRBJ1-1
TGTGCCAGCAGTTTAATCGGTACGAACACTGAAGCTTTCTTT
CASSLIGTNTEAFF
>.|TRBV3-1/TRBV3-2|TRBD2|TRBJ2-3
TGTGCCAGCAGCCAAGATCGTAGGCGGGGGGGCACAGATACGCAGTATTTT
CASSQDRRRGGTDTQYF
>once|TRBV11-2|.|TRBJ2-6
TGTGCCAGCGCCATTCGCCGGGGGAGTGGGGCCAACGTCCTGACTTTC
CASAIRRGSGANVLTF
>few|TRBV29-1|TRBD1|TRBJ1-1
TGCAGCGCTGACAGGGGCAACACTGAAGCTTTCTTT
CSADRGNTEAFF
>.|TRBV6-5|.|TRBJ1-1
TGTGCCAGCAGTTCCAGGACAGACAGGTCTGAAGCTTTCTTT
CASSSRTDRSEAFF
>.|TRBV2|.|TRBJ1-1
TGTGCCAGCCAGGTCCAGGGGACGAACACTGAAGCTTTCTTT
CASQVQGTNTEAFF
>.|TRBV9|.|TRBJ1-1
TGTGCCAGCAGCGTAGTCGGGGGCGGGGGCTCTGAAGCTTTCTTT
CASSVVGGGGSEAFF
>.|TRBV7-9|TRBD2|TRBJ2-2
TGTGCCAGCAGCTTATCCCCTGGCGGGGGGTTACCCGGGGAGCTGTTTTTT
CASSLSPGGGLPGELFF
>.|TRBV27|TRBD1|TRBJ1-3
TGTGCCAGCAGTTTCCCGACAGGGTTCGGAAACACCATATATTTT
CASSFPTGFGNTIYF
>.|TRBV7-2|.|TRBJ1-1
TGTGCCAGCAGCTGGGGGGTTTTGGCTGAAGCTTTCTTT
CASSWGVLAEAFF
>.|TRBV27|TRBD1|TRBJ1-4
TGTGCCAGCAGTGCACAGGGGAATGAAAAACTGTTTTTT
CASSAQGNEKLFF